A single sample is the source of the 8 T cell receptor beta chains below, sequenced in a study of human T cells and chemical hapten exposure. TCRdb independently ran MiXCR on the RACE reads; one entry per CDR3 protein. Of tens of thousands of distinct CDR3 sequences detected, more than 9.5% appear once; the ten largest clones hold around 17%. Time point in this sample: patch test 3, about 24 weeks after DPC sensitization. Treatment: therapeutic diphenylcyclopropenone sensitization with weekly scalp DPC. The sequenced sample was whole blood, obtained in connection with sensitization to the hapten diphenylcyclopropenone (DPC). Receptors originate from a woman in her thirties or forties with alopecia areata. Some clones in this sample may be carry-over from other donors' samples.

A word on this clonotype: A much more abundant neighbour one base away suggests this may be a read error. A read error is likely, as this CDR3 ends without the conserved phenylalanine or tryptophan. The gene calls are TRBV20-1 and TRBJ1-1; 8 bases match TRBD1. Germline V CDR1 and CDR2: DFQATT, SNEGSKA (reference sequence). Germline trimming cut 4 bases from V and 4 bases from J; bases unmatched to any gene: 5. The CDR3 loop spans 13 amino acids. As DNA, the CDR3 is TGCAGTGCTACAGGGGGCGTTTTCACTGAAGCTTTCATT. Residues: CSATGGVFTEAFI.

This clonotype was counted a few times. The chain uses TRBV7-2 and TRBJ1-6; D ambiguous. The CDR3 has 14 amino acids. With 2 bases removed from V and 9 bases from J, the gap between germline ends came to 11 bases. Looked up from germline, CDR1 is SGHTA and CDR2 is FQGNSA. CDR3 in amino acids: CASSLRGTGSPLHF. Here the CDR3 DNA reads TGTGCCAGCAGCTTAAGAGGAACGGGTTCACCCCTCCACTTT.

This clonotype was found many times. V and J are TRBV4-3 and TRBJ1-1, with 8 bases identical to TRBD1. V gave up 2 bases and J gave up 0 bases; unmatched junction bases: 5. The CDR3 runs to 16 residues. CDR1 is LGHNA, CDR2 YSLEER, per germline. For the CDR3, the DNA is TGCGCCAGCAGCCAACAGGGGGCCGACATGAACACTGAAGCTTTCTTT. As protein: CASSQQGADMNTEAFF.

This clonotype was recorded at least ten times. The chain has TRBV11-3 and TRBJ2-3; D is perhaps TRBD1 or TRBD2 (5 bases each). In germline, CDR1 is SGHNT, CDR2 YENEEA. This CDR3 contains 14 residues. Trimming took off 1 base at V and 8 bases at J, with 13 bases between the two ends. The CDR3 region is CASSLGGTKSTQYF. The CDR3 coding sequence is TGTGCCAGCAGCTTAGGAGGGACCAAAAGTACGCAGTATTTT. The complete variable domain, with remaining parts taken from reference TRBV11-3 and TRBJ2-3, reads EAGVVQSPRYKIIEKKQPVAFWCNPISGHNTLYWYLQNLGQGPELLIRYENEEAVDDSQLPKDRFSAERLKGVDSTLKIQPAELGDSAVYLCASSLGGTKSTQYFGPGTRLTVL.

This clonotype has just a few counts. The V gene is TRBV4-1, the J gene TRBJ2-7; tentative D call: TRBD2 (5 bases). Trimming took off 1 base at V and 7 bases at J, with 14 bases between the two ends. This CDR3 has 14 residues. Germline CDR1 is MGHRA and CDR2 is YSYEKL. CDR3 sequence reads: CASSQVSLPGEQYF. As DNA, the CDR3 is TGCGCCAGCAGCCAAGTCAGTCTCCCGGGGGAGCAGTACTTC.

This chain links TRBV4-1 with TRBJ1-2; no clear D gene. This CDR3 has 12 residues. The germline CDR1 and CDR2 sequences are MGHRA and YSYEKL. V was cut by 0 bases and J by 6 bases, with 5 bases left in between. CDR3 bases: TGCGCCAGCAGCCAAGATGGGGATGGCTACACCTTC. Amino acid sequence: CASSQDGDGYTF.

V and J are TRBV5-5 and TRBJ2-3; 7 nucleotides line up with TRBD2. This CDR3 region has 16 residues. CDR1 and CDR2 from the germline V gene are SGHKS and YYEKEE (reference sequence). The junction had 7 bases not matched to a gene; V was cut back by 1 base and J by 2 bases. Written as DNA, the CDR3 is TGTGCCAGCAGCTTGCGATCGAGCGGGGTCACAGATACGCAGTATTTT. The encoded protein is CASSLRSSGVTDTQYF.

This clonotype occurred many times. The chain uses TRBV10-3 and TRBJ2-7; D remains ambiguous. The germline V and J ends were trimmed by 0 bases and 3 bases, with 3 bases remaining between them. Germline V gives CDR1 ENHRY, CDR2 SYGVKD. The CDR3 is 12 residues long. CDR3 sequence: CAISESDYEQYF. CDR3 in DNA: TGTGCCATCAGTGAGTCGGACTACGAGCAGTACTTC.